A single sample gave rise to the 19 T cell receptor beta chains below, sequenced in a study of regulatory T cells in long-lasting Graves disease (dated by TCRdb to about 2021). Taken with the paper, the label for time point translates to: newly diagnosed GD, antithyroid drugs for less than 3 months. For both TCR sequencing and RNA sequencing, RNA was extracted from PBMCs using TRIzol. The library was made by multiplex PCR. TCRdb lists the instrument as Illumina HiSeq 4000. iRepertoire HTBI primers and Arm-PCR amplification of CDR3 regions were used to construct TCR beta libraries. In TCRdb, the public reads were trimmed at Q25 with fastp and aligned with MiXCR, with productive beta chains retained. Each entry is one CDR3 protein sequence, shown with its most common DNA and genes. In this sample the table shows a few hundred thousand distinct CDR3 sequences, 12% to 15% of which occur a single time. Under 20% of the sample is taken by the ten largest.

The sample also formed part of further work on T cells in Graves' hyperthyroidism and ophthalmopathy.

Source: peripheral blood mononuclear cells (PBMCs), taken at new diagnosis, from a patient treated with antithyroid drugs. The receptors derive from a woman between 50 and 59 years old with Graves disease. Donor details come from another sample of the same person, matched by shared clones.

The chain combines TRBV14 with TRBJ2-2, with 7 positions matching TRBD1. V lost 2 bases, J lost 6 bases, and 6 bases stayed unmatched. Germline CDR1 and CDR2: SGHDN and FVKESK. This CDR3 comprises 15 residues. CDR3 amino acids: CASSQLAGGPGELFF. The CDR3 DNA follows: TGTGCCAGCAGCCAACTGGCAGGGGGTCCCGGGGAGCTGTTTTTT.

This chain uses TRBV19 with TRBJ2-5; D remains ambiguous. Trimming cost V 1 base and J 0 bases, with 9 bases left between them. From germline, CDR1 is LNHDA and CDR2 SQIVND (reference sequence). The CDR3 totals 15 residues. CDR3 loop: CASSIALGYQETQYF. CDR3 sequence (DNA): TGTGCCAGTAGTATAGCCCTAGGGTACCAAGAGACCCAGTACTTC.

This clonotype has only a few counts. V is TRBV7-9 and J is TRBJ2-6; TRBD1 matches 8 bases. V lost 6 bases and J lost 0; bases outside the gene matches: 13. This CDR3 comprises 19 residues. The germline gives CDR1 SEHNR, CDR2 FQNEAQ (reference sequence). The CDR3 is CASRLTKGQVFSGANVLTF. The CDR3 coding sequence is TGTGCCAGCAGGTTAACGAAGGGACAGGTGTTCTCTGGGGCCAACGTCCTGACTTTC.

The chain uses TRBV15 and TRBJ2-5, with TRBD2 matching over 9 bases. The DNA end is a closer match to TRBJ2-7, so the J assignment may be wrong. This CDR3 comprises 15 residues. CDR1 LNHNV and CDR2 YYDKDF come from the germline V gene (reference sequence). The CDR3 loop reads CATSTPGLARVEQYF. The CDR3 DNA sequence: TGTGCCACCAGCACACCCGGACTAGCGAGAGTCGAGCAGTACTTC.

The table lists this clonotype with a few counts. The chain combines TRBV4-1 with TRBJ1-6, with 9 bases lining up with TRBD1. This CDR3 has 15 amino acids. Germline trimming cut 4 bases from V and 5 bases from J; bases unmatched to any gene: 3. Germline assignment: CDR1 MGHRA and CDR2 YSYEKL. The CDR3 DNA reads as TGCGCCAGCAGCCGAGGGACAGGGAATAATTCACCCCTCCACTTT. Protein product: CASSRGTGNNSPLHF.

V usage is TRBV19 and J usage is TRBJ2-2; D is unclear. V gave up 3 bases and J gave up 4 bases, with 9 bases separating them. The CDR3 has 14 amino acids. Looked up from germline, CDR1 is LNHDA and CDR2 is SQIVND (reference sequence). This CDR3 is CASSIETPTGELFF. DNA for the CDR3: TGTGCCAGTAGTATCGAGACTCCCACCGGGGAGCTGTTTTTT.

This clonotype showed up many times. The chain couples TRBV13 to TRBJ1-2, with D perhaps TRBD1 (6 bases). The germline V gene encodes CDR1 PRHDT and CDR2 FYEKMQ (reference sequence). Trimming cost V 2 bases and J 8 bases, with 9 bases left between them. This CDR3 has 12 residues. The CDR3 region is CASSLPGDGYTF. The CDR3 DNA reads TGTGCCAGCAGCTTACCAGGGGACGGCTACACCTTC.

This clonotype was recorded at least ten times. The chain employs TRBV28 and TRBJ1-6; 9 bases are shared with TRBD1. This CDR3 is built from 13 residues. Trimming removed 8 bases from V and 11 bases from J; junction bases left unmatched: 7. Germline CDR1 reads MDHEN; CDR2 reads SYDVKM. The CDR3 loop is CASSGTGRPPLHF. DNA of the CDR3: TGTGCCAGCTCCGGGACAGGGAGGCCACCCCTCCACTTT.

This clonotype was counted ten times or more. Here the CDR3 DNA reads TGTGCCAGCAGTTTATCCGCCATCTCAGGGGAACACTATGGCTACACCTTC. Residues: CASSLSAISGEHYGYTF. This chain connects TRBV27 to TRBJ1-2; D perhaps matches TRBD1 (6 bases). The CDR3 has 17 residues. CDR1 and CDR2 from the germline V gene are MNHEY and SMNVEV (reference sequence). Deletions cut 0 bases from V and 3 bases from J, with 17 bases between.

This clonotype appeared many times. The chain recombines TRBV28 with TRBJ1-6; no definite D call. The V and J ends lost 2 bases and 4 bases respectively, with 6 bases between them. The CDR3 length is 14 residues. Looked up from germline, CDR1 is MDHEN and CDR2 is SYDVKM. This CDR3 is CASSLGRYNSPLHF. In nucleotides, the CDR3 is TGTGCCAGCAGTTTAGGGCGTTATAATTCACCCCTCCACTTT.

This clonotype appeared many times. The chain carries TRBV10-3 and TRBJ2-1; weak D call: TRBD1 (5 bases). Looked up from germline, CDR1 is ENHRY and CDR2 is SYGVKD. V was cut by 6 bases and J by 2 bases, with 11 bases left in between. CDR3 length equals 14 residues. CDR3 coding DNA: TGTGCCATCAGAGGCAGGGCGCCCTACAATGAGCAGTTCTTC. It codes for CAIRGRAPYNEQFF.

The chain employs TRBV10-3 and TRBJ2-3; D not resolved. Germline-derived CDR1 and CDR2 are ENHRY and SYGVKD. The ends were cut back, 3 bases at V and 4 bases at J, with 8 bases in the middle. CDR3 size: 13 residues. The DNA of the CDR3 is TGTGCCATCAGTGAAGTGGGCGCAGATACGCAGTATTTT. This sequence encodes CAISEVGADTQYF.

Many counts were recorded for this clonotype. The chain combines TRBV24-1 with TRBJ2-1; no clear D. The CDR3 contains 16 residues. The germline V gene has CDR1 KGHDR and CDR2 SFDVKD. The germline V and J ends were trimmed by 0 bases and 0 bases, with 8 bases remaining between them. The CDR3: CATSDLVGGSYNEQFF. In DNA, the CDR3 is TGTGCCACCAGTGATTTGGTAGGTGGCTCCTACAATGAGCAGTTCTTC.

The DNA of the CDR3 is TGTGCCAGCAGCCAGCAAGGGGGCGATCAGCCCCAGCATTTT. This sequence encodes CASSQQGGDQPQHF. The rearrangement uses TRBV7-2 and TRBJ1-5; 7 bases fit TRBD1. Losses at the gene ends were 5 bases for V and 5 bases for J; bases not matched to a gene: 6. The CDR3 is 14 residues long. Germline V gene data show CDR1 as SGHTA and CDR2 as FQGNSA. The entire variable domain, with the rest obtained from reference TRBV7-2 and TRBJ1-5, is as follows: GAGVSQSPSNKVTEKGKDVELRCDPISGHTALYWYRQSLGQGLEFLIYFQGNSAPDKSGLPSDRFSAERTGGSVSTLTIQRTQQEDSAVYLCASSQQGGDQPQHFGDGTRLSIL.

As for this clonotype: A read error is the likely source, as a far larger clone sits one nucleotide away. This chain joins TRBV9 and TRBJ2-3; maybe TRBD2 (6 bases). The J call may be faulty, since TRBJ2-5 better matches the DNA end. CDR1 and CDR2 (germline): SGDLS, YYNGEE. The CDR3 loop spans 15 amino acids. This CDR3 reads CASSLDQASVETQYF. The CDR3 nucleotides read TGTGCCAGCAGCTTAGATCAGGCTAGCGTTGAGACCCAGTACTTC.

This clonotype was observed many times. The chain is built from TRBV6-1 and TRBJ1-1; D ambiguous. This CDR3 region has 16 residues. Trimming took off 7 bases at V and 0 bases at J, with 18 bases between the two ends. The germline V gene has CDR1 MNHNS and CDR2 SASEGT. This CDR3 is CASTKGLFDLNTEAFF. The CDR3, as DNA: TGTGCCAGCACCAAGGGATTGTTCGACCTGAACACTGAAGCTTTCTTT.

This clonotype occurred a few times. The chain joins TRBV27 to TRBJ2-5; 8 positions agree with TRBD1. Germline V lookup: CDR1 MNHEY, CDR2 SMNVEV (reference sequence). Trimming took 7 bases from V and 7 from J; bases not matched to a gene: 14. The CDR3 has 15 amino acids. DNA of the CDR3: TGTGCCAGCACACCCGGGACAGGCCTACCGGGGACCCAGTACTTC. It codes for CASTPGTGLPGTQYF.

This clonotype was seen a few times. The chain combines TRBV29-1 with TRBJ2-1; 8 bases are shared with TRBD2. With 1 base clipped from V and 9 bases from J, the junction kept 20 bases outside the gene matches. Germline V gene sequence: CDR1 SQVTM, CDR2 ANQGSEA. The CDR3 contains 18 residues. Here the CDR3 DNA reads TGCAGCGTTGAAGGGACACTAGCGGAGAGGGTCTATTCAAGTGAGCAGTTCTTC. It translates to CSVEGTLAERVYSSEQFF.

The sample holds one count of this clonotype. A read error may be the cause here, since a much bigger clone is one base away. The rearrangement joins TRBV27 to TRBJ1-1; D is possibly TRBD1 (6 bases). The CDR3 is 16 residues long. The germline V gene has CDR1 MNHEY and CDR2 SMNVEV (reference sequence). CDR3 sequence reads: CASSLSPQGLHTEALF. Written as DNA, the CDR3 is TGTGCCAGCAGTTTATCCCCACAGGGCCTCCACACTGAAGCTCTCTTT.